The 7 T cell receptor beta chains presented below share a single source sample, sequenced in a study of shared clonotypes between healthy human individuals. The assay was immunoSEQ multiplex PCR, and TCRdb's table has in-frame clones only and misses some. The sample shows hundreds of thousands of clones, less than 80% of them seen only once. The sequenced sample consisted of memory CD4+ T cells sorted from blood. Subset in this sample: CD45RA-negative fraction. The receptors were sampled from a woman in her thirties in good health.

The chain recombines TRBV29-1 with TRBJ2-5; the D gene is possibly TRBD1 (6 bases). The CDR3 has 12 amino acids. The V gene lost 6 bases and the J gene lost 5 bases, with 13 bases spanning the gap. Germline V gene sequence: CDR1 SQVTM, CDR2 ANQGSEA. CDR3 sequence: CSVRGMGETQYF. The CDR3 DNA is TGCAGCGTCAGGGGAATGGGGGAGACCCAGTACTTC.

The rearrangement joins TRBV6-1 to TRBJ2-7; TRBD2 matches 10 bases. Germline V gene data show CDR1 as MNHNS and CDR2 as SASEGT. The ends lost 4 bases at V and 7 bases at J; junction bases unmatched: 13. The CDR3 totals 16 residues. CDR3 nucleotide sequence: TGTGCCAGCAGTGGAAAGCGGGAGGGCCCGGCCGGGGAGCAGTACTTC. This encodes CASSGKREGPAGEQYF.

The rearrangement uses TRBV29-1 and TRBJ1-4; 7 nucleotides line up with TRBD1. This CDR3 region has 13 residues. Germline assignment: CDR1 SQVTM and CDR2 ANQGSEA. The V segment lost 5 bases and the J segment 8 bases; nucleotides outside the gene matches: 8. The CDR3 sequence is CSVSDRVGEKLFF. In nucleotides, the CDR3 is TGCAGCGTTTCTGACAGGGTCGGGGAAAAACTGTTTTTT.

The chain couples TRBV6-1 to TRBJ2-2, with D uncertain. V shed 6 bases and J shed 1 base, with 9 bases lying between them. The CDR3 contains 14 residues. CDR1 and CDR2 from the germline V gene are MNHNS and SASEGT. This CDR3 is CASSDPWNTGELFF. The CDR3 DNA is TGTGCCAGCAGCGATCCGTGGAACACCGGGGAGCTGTTTTTT.

The V call is TRBV7-9, the J call TRBJ1-1; D not certain. This CDR3 has 12 residues. Trimming stripped 10 bases from V and 0 bases from J, with 9 bases between. CDR1 and CDR2 from the germline V gene are SEHNR and FQNEAQ (reference sequence). CDR3 coding DNA: TGTGCCAAAAGCCCAGTGAACACTGAAGCTTTCTTT. This encodes CAKSPVNTEAFF. The variable domain in full, with the rest retrieved from reference TRBV7-9 and TRBJ1-1, is DTGVSQNPRHKITKRGQNVTFRCDPISEHNRLYWYRQTLGQGPEFLTYFQNEAQLEKSRLLSDRFSAERPKGSFSTLEIQRTEQGDSAMYLCAKSPVNTEAFFGQGTRLTVV.

The gene calls are TRBV27 and TRBJ1-3; D may be TRBD1 (6 bases). Germline V gene data show CDR1 as MNHEY and CDR2 as SMNVEV (reference sequence). The CDR3 totals 14 residues. V was shortened by 5 bases and J by 2 bases, with 10 bases between the two germline ends. CDR3 loop: CASSPGAPGNTIYF. For the CDR3, the DNA is TGTGCCAGCAGTCCAGGGGCGCCTGGAAACACCATATATTTT.

The rearrangement links TRBV28 to TRBJ2-1; TRBD1 matches at 8 bases. The germline gives CDR1 MDHEN, CDR2 SYDVKM. This CDR3 contains 15 residues. V dropped 6 bases and J dropped 4; count of bases not matched to a gene: 8. This chain's CDR3 is CASRQGGLLYNEQFF. The CDR3 DNA follows: TGTGCCAGCAGACAGGGGGGACTCCTGTACAATGAGCAGTTCTTC.